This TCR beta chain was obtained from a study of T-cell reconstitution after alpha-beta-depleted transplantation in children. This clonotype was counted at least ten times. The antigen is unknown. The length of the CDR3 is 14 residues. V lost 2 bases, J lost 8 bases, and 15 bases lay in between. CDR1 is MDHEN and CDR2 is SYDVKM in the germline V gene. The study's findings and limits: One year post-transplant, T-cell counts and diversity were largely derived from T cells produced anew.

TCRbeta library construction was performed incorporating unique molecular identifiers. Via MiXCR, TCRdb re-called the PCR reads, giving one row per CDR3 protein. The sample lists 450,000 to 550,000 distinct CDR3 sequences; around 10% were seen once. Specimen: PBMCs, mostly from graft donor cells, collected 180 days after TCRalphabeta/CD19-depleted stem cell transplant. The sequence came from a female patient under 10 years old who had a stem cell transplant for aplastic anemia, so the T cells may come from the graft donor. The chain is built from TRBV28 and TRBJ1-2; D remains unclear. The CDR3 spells CASSLDGNIRGYTF. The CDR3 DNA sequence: TGTGCCAGCAGTTTAGACGGGAACATTAGGGGCTACACCTTC.